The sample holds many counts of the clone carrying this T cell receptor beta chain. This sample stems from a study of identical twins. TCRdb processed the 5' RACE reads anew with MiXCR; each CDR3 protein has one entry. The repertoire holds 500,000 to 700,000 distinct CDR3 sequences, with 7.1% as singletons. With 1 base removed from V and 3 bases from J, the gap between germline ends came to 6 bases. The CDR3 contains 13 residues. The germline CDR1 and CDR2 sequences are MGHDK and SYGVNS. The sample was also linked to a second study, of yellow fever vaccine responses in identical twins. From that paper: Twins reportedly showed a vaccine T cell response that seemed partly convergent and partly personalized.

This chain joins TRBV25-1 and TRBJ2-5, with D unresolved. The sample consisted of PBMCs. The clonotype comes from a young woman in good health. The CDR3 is CASSELGEETQYF. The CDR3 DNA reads TGTGCCAGCAGTGAATTGGGCGAAGAGACCCAGTACTTC. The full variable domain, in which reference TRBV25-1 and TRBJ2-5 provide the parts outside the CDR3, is EADIYQTPRYLVIGTGKKITLECSQTMGHDKMYWYQQDPGMELHLIHYSYGVNSTEKGDLSSESTVSRIRTEHFPLTLESARPSHTSQYLCASSELGEETQYFGPGTRLLVL.